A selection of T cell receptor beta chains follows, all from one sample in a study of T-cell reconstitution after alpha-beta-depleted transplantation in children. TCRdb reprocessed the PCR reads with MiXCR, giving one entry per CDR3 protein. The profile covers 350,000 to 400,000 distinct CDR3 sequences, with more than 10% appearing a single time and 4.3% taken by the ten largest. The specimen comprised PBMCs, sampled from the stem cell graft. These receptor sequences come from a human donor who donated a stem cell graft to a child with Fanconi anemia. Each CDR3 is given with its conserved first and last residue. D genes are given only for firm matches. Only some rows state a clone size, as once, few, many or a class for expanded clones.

CASSRLGTENIQYF | TGTGCCAGCAGCCGGCTAGGGACGGAGAACATTCAGTACTTC | - | TRBV5-6 | once | TRBJ2-4
CASTTGTGGQGYTF | TGTGCCAGCACCACCGGGACAGGGGGCCAAGGCTACACCTTC | TRBD1 | TRBV7-9 | - | TRBJ1-2
CASSSSGRGNTEAFF | TGTGCCAGCAGCTCTAGCGGCAGGGGGAACACTGAAGCTTTCTTT | - | TRBV7-9 | - | TRBJ1-1
CASSQDLSGIADTQYF | TGTGCCAGCAGCCAAGATTTAAGCGGGATTGCAGATACGCAGTATTTT | TRBD2 | TRBV4-2 | - | TRBJ2-3
CASSFRTEAFF | TGTGCCAGCAGTTTTAGGACTGAAGCTTTCTTT | - | TRBV12-3/TRBV12-4 | many | TRBJ1-1
CASRPNGGGELFF | TGTGCCAGCAGGCCGAACGGAGGCGGGGAGCTGTTTTTT | - | TRBV2 | - | TRBJ2-2
CASSLDAGGNQPQHF | TGTGCCAGCAGCTTAGACGCTGGGGGCAATCAGCCCCAGCATTTT | - | TRBV7-2 | many | TRBJ1-5
CASSNTGGMSNQPQHF | TGTGCCAGCAGTAACACAGGGGGTATGAGCAATCAGCCCCAGCATTTT | TRBD1 | TRBV2 | - | TRBJ1-5
CASSSLQGIGGYTF | TGTGCCAGCAGCTCCCTGCAGGGGATCGGTGGCTACACCTTC | - | TRBV7-9 | few | TRBJ1-2
CASSQSHPNTGELFF | TGCGCCAGCAGCCAATCTCACCCGAACACCGGGGAGCTGTTTTTT | - | TRBV4-1 | - | TRBJ2-2
CASSSRLRNQPQHF | TGTGCCAGCAGTTCGCGGTTACGCAATCAGCCCCAGCATTTT | - | TRBV6-2/TRBV6-3 | few | TRBJ1-5
CASSPDRTDTDTQYF | TGCGCCAGCAGCCCTGATAGGACTGACACAGATACGCAGTATTTT | - | TRBV4-3 | many | TRBJ2-3
CASQPYGYSGDQPQHF | TGTGCCAGCCAACCCTACGGCTATTCAGGGGATCAGCCCCAGCATTTT | - | TRBV7-8 | many | TRBJ1-5
CASGFGTESSYNSPLHF | TGTGCTAGTGGTTTCGGGACAGAGAGCTCCTATAATTCACCCCTCCACTTT | TRBD1 | TRBV12-5 | many | TRBJ1-6
CASSSSGKVGELFF | TGTGCCAGCAGTTCCTCCGGGAAGGTCGGGGAGCTGTTTTTT | - | TRBV28 | few | TRBJ2-2
CASSLDDGSTGELFF | TGCGCCAGCAGCTTGGACGATGGGAGCACCGGGGAGCTGTTTTTT | - | TRBV5-1 | many | TRBJ2-2
CASSSTGTTDTQYF | TGTGCCAGTAGTTCGACAGGGACAACAGATACGCAGTATTTT | TRBD1 | TRBV25-1 | - | TRBJ2-3
CASRRVDTANSPLHF | TGTGCCAGCAGGCGGGTAGACACCGCCAATTCACCCCTCCACTTT | - | TRBV2 | - | TRBJ1-6
CASGLAGEITETQYF | TGTGCCAGCGGACTAGCGGGGGAGATTACAGAGACCCAGTACTTC | TRBD2 | TRBV4-2 | - | TRBJ2-5
CSASGTGNNSPLHF | TGCAGTGCTAGTGGGACGGGAAATAATTCACCCCTCCACTTT | - | TRBV20-1 | few | TRBJ1-6
CASSLTGQGYAAFF | TGTGCCAGCAGCTTAACGGGACAGGGCTATGCGGCTTTCTTT | TRBD1 | TRBV7-2 | - | TRBJ1-1
CASSTEGSYNSPLHF | TGTGCCAGCAGTACCGAGGGTTCCTATAATTCACCCCTCCACTTT | - | TRBV12-3/TRBV12-4 | - | TRBJ1-6
CATRQASNQPQHF | TGTGCCACCAGGCAGGCTAGCAATCAGCCCCAGCATTTT | - | TRBV15 | many | TRBJ1-5
CASKPQGSGNTIYF | TGTGCCAGCAAACCCCAGGGCTCTGGAAACACCATATATTTT | - | TRBV2 | few | TRBJ1-3
CASSLAGQTPYEQYF | TGTGCCAGCAGCTTAGCGGGACAGACTCCCTACGAGCAGTACTTC | TRBD1 | TRBV11-1 | - | TRBJ2-7
CASSLAVPHEQFF | TGTGCCAGCAGTTTAGCAGTCCCCCATGAGCAGTTCTTC | - | TRBV12-3/TRBV12-4 | many | TRBJ2-1
CASSLKMVASGNTIYF | TGTGCCAGCAGCCTCAAGATGGTTGCCTCTGGAAACACCATATATTTT | - | TRBV14 | - | TRBJ1-3
CSAPVGGDTQYF | TGCAGTGCCCCGGTGGGCGGGGATACGCAGTATTTT | - | TRBV20-1 | many | TRBJ2-3
CATSRATGAGTGELFF | TGTGCCACCAGCAGAGCAACAGGGGCAGGCACCGGGGAGCTGTTTTTT | TRBD1 | TRBV15 | - | TRBJ2-2
CASSFTGGGIYEQYF | TGTGCCAGCAGCTTTACTGGGGGGGGGATCTACGAGCAGTACTTC | TRBD2 | TRBV7-9 | many | TRBJ2-7
CASSGWSGALYF | TGTGCCAGCAGTGGATGGAGCGGGGCTCTGTATTTT | TRBD2 | TRBV6-2/TRBV6-3 | few | TRBJ2-3
CASRPGHTYEQYF | TGTGCCAGCAGACCGGGACACACCTACGAGCAGTACTTC | - | TRBV12-3/TRBV12-4 | - | TRBJ2-7
CASSLIAGWYEQFF | TGTGCCAGCAGTTTGATCGCGGGGTGGTATGAGCAGTTCTTC | - | TRBV12-3/TRBV12-4 | few | TRBJ2-1
CASSSGQRGNQPQHF | TGTGCCAGCAGTTCGGGACAGAGGGGCAATCAGCCCCAGCATTTT | TRBD1 | TRBV6-2/TRBV6-3 | few | TRBJ1-5
CACTQSVQVYGYTF | TGTGCCTGCACCCAGAGTGTCCAGGTCTATGGCTACACCTTC | - | TRBV3-1 | - | TRBJ1-2
CSARTPIGAGGYNEQFF | TGCAGTGCTAGGACACCTATTGGGGCGGGGGGCTACAATGAGCAGTTCTTC | TRBD2 | TRBV20-1 | - | TRBJ2-1
CASSLRYRAPEQFF | TGTGCCAGCAGCTTAAGGTACCGCGCCCCTGAGCAGTTCTTC | - | TRBV11-2 | many | TRBJ2-1
CASSPTGTGDYEQYF | TGCGCCAGCAGCCCGACCGGGACGGGAGACTACGAGCAGTACTTC | - | TRBV5-1 | many | TRBJ2-7
CASSPLAGGSGNEQFF | TGTGCCAGCAGTCCCCTAGCGGGGGGTTCGGGGAATGAGCAGTTCTTC | TRBD2 | TRBV12-3/TRBV12-4 | many | TRBJ2-1
CASSVDGLRDTQYF | TGTGCCAGCAGTGTAGATGGGCTGAGGGATACGCAGTATTTT | - | TRBV7-8 | - | TRBJ2-3
CASSHSMTGGNTEAFF | TGTGCCAGCAGCCATTCAATGACAGGGGGCAACACTGAAGCTTTCTTT | TRBD1 | TRBV3-1 | many | TRBJ1-1
CAISYRDEGTDTQYF | TGTGCCATCAGTTACAGGGATGAGGGCACAGATACGCAGTATTTT | - | TRBV10-3 | few | TRBJ2-3
CASRRDRDPSSNEQFF | TGCGCCAGCCGACGGGACAGGGATCCTAGCAGCAATGAGCAGTTCTTC | TRBD1 | TRBV5-1 | many | TRBJ2-1
CASSPKDTGELFF | TGTGCCAGCAGTCCCAAGGACACCGGGGAGCTGTTTTTT | - | TRBV6-4 | many | TRBJ2-2
CASSSYQGVEEYF | TGTGCCAGCAGCTCCTACCAGGGGGTCGAGGAGTACTTC | TRBD1 | TRBV7-8 | few | TRBJ2-5
CASSQDLGTAEKLFF | TGTGCCAGCAGCCAAGATCTGGGGACAGCTGAAAAACTGTTTTTT | TRBD1 | TRBV14 | few | TRBJ1-4
CASSDGPRSTDTQYF | TGTGCCAGCAGCGATGGACCCAGAAGCACAGATACGCAGTATTTT | - | TRBV11-3 | - | TRBJ2-3
CATNEPTVRYF | TGTGCCACCAACGAGCCAACGGTTAGGTATTTT | - | TRBV24-1 | - | TRBJ2-3
CASSLVALSNYGYTF | TGTGCCAGCAGCTTAGTCGCACTGTCGAACTATGGCTACACCTTC | - | TRBV7-8 | - | TRBJ1-2